Below, 9 T cell receptor beta chains from the same sample are listed, as sequenced in a study of blood T cell repertoires in COVID-19. TCRdb's table, derived via immunoSEQ multiplex PCR, lists solely in-frame clones and lacks some. Altogether roughly 310,000 clones are present, 90% being singletons, with the ten largest covering 2.9%. Sequenced material: peripheral blood. The receptors were sampled from a woman aged 25 to 45 with COVID-19, enrolled during active disease.

This sequence joins TRBV28 and TRBJ1-1; 8 bases align to TRBD1. The V and J ends lost 6 bases and 5 bases, in that order; junction bases with no gene match: 2. The CDR3 is 12 amino acids. Germline V gene lookup returns CDR1 MDHEN and CDR2 SYDVKM. The CDR3 loop is CASSTGGTEAFF. As DNA, the CDR3 is TGTGCCAGCAGCACAGGGGGGACTGAAGCTTTCTTT.

The chain uses TRBV11-2 and TRBJ1-2; no firm D call. The V end lost 5 bases, the J end lost 8 bases, and 12 bases lay between the germline ends. CDR3 size: 12 residues. Germline lookup yields CDR1 SGHAT and CDR2 FQNNGV. CDR3 nucleotides: TGTGCCAGCAGCGGGCGAAGTCTGGGCTACACCTTC. Its translation: CASSGRSLGYTF.

This CDR3 is CASSGTGGIGELFF. CDR3 coding DNA: TGTGCCAGCAGCGGGACAGGGGGGATCGGGGAGCTGTTTTTT. This sequence joins TRBV11-2 and TRBJ2-2, with TRBD1 matching 11 bases. Germline V gene lookup returns CDR1 SGHAT and CDR2 FQNNGV. This CDR3 contains 14 residues. The V and J ends lost 5 bases and 7 bases, in that order; junction bases with no gene match: 3.

The rearrangement links TRBV3-1 (or the pseudogene TRBV3-2) to TRBJ1-2; D call uncertain. The CDR3 covers 12 residues. Germline-derived CDR1 and CDR2 are LGHDT and YNNKEL (reference sequence). V gave up 5 bases and J gave up 7 bases, with 11 bases separating them. CDR3 amino acids: CASSYDMAGYTF. The CDR3 DNA reads TGTGCCAGCAGCTATGACATGGCTGGCTACACCTTC.

CDR3 DNA: TGTGCCAGAAGCCAGGCCGACAGGGCGCTCGCAACTAATGAAAAACTGTTTTTT. It is translated as CARSQADRALATNEKLFF. The chain couples TRBV5-3 to TRBJ1-4; 7 bases are a match to TRBD1. TRBV5-3 is classed as an ORF, of uncertain function. The junction had 12 bases not matched to a gene; V was cut back by 4 bases and J by 0 bases. This CDR3 has 18 amino acids.

V is TRBV11-2 and J is TRBJ2-1; 7 bases fit TRBD1. CDR1 is SGHAT and CDR2 is FQNNGV in the germline V gene. V dropped 6 bases and J dropped 4; count of bases not matched to a gene: 9. CDR3 length: 15 residues. CDR3 sequence reads: CASSRQGPKYNEQFF. The CDR3 DNA sequence: TGTGCCAGCAGTCGACAGGGCCCAAAATACAATGAGCAGTTCTTC. Full variable domain (remainder filled in from reference TRBV11-2 and TRBJ2-1): EAGVAQSPRYKIIEKRQSVAFWCNPISGHATLYWYQQILGQGPKLLIQFQNNGVVDDSQLPKDRFSAERLKGVDSTLKIQPAKLEDSAVYLCASSRQGPKYNEQFFGPGTRLTVL.

V and J are TRBV7-9 and TRBJ2-3; the match to TRBD2 covers 10 bases. V was pared by 5 bases and J by 4 bases, with 12 bases of the junction left unmatched. Germline CDR1 and CDR2: SEHNR and FQNEAQ (reference sequence). This CDR3 is 17 amino acids long. The CDR3: CASSKPLSGREPDTQYF. The CDR3 nucleotides read TGTGCCAGCAGCAAACCCCTAAGCGGGAGGGAACCAGATACGCAGTATTTT.

This clone is a singleton in its sample. The genes are TRBV2 and TRBJ2-7; 7 bases line up with TRBD1. J was trimmed by 3 bases and V by 7 bases; bases with no gene match: 9. CDR1 and CDR2 (germline): SNHLY, FYNNEI. This CDR3 comprises 14 residues. The CDR3 bases are TGTGCCAGCATTCGCCCCCCAGGGGGCTACGAGCAGTACTTC. Translated, it gives CASIRPPGGYEQYF.

This clone appeared once. The rearrangement joins TRBV2 to TRBJ1-1; D is possibly TRBD1 (5 bases). CDR3 size: 14 residues. CDR1 is SNHLY, CDR2 FYNNEI, per germline. V shed 4 bases and J shed 2 bases, with 11 bases lying between them. The CDR3 sequence: CASSASTGNTEAFF. As DNA, the CDR3 is TGTGCCAGCAGTGCCTCAACAGGAAACACTGAAGCTTTCTTT.